Only a few counts were recorded for the clone carrying this T cell receptor (beta chain). Its antigen remains unknown. From germline, CDR1 is ENHRY and CDR2 SYGVKD. J was trimmed by 10 bases and V by 7 bases; bases with no gene match: 8. CDR3 length: 13 residues. The data are from a study of regulatory T cells in long-lasting Graves disease. Across the study: With positive TSH receptor antibodies and over 5 years of antithyroid drugs, Graves' disease was considered persistent.

This sample's time point: persistent/refractory GD, antithyroid drugs over 5 years with positive TRAb. Following extraction of RNA from PBMCs, that RNA was used to make the TCR library. Library construction for TCR beta used iRepertoire HTBI primers and Arm-PCR of CDR3 regions. TCRdb re-analysed the multiplex PCR reads in MiXCR, keeping a single row per CDR3 protein. The sample consists of about 470,000 distinct CDR3 sequences, about 20% of them appearing once. Study-level findings and limits: Patients with persistent Graves' had lower TCR diversity than newly diagnosed patients. Newly diagnosed disease favored TRBV20-1 and TRBJ2-1 over persistent disease.

The gene calls are TRBV10-3 and TRBJ2-4, with 9 nucleotides matching TRBD2. Material: peripheral blood mononuclear cells (PBMCs), obtained when the disease was refractory, from a patient treated with antithyroid drugs. This TCR was sampled from a female donor with Graves disease. CDR3 sequence: CAITSVAGEIQYF. In DNA, the CDR3 is TGTGCCATCACTTCGGTAGCGGGAGAGATTCAGTACTTC.